One and the same sample provided the 6 T cell receptor beta chains below, sequenced in a study of CD8 T cells in ankylosing spondylitis. In TCRdb, the 5' RACE reads were re-called with MiXCR into one record per CDR3 protein. The data show approximately 540,000 distinct CDR3 sequences, over 9.5% seen once. Study-level findings and limits: Characteristic, it appeared, of ankylosing spondylitis blood was a TCR beta motif of about eight highly homologous variants.

Antigens of these TCRs are unknown. Sequenced sample: blood, either unsorted or a sorted T cell fraction (not recorded which). The receptors come from a male donor with ankylosing spondylitis.

This chain connects TRBV5-1 to TRBJ1-4; unclear D gene. This CDR3 region has 13 residues. V lost 0 bases, J lost 2 bases, and 2 bases lay in between. The germline gives CDR1 SGHRS, CDR2 YFSETQ. CDR3 loop: CASSLATNEKLFF. The CDR3 DNA is TGCGCCAGCAGCTTGGCGACTAATGAAAAACTGTTTTTT.

The chain employs TRBV5-6 and TRBJ2-1; D is unresolved. Germline CDR1 SGHDT, CDR2 YYEEEE. Deletions cut 4 bases from V and 0 bases from J, with 11 bases between. The CDR3 sequence is 15 residues long. The CDR3 sequence: CASSSSPGSYNEQFF. In nucleotides, the CDR3 is TGTGCCAGCAGCAGCTCCCCAGGCTCCTACAATGAGCAGTTCTTC.

V gene TRBV7-9 combines with J gene TRBJ2-1; TRBD1 matches at 10 bases. The V segment lost 7 bases and the J segment 3 bases; nucleotides outside the gene matches: 6. CDR1 is SEHNR, CDR2 FQNEAQ, per germline (reference sequence). This CDR3 spans 15 amino acids. The CDR3 DNA reads TGTGCCAGCACCGGGACAGGGGTCGGCTACAATGAGCAGTTCTTC. It yields the protein CASTGTGVGYNEQFF.

This rearrangement joins TRBV10-2 to TRBJ2-3; 9 bases line up with TRBD2. Germline CDR1 is WSHSY and CDR2 is SAAADI. Trimming took 0 bases from V and 0 from J; bases not matched to a gene: 4. This CDR3 is 17 amino acids long. CDR3 protein: CASSESASGISTDTQYF. The CDR3 bases are TGCGCCAGCAGTGAGTCGGCTAGCGGGATAAGCACAGATACGCAGTATTTT.

The V and J genes are TRBV5-1 and TRBJ2-3, with D perhaps matching TRBD2 (6 bases). The CDR3 extends over 14 amino acids. Trimming took 0 bases from V and 4 from J, leaving 9 bases between them. Germline V gives CDR1 SGHRS, CDR2 YFSETQ. The CDR3 here is CASSLVGGSDTQYF. The CDR3 coding sequence is TGCGCCAGCAGCTTGGTGGGGGGTTCAGATACGCAGTATTTT.

This clonotype was counted many times. This chain connects TRBV7-8 to TRBJ2-2; D gene uncertain. The V and J ends lost 5 bases and 2 bases respectively, with 9 bases between them. This CDR3 is built from 14 residues. From germline, CDR1 is SGHVS and CDR2 FQNEAQ. CDR3 loop: CASSPLLNTGELFF. The DNA of the CDR3 is TGTGCCAGCAGCCCGCTACTAAACACCGGGGAGCTGTTTTTT.